Presented here are 9 T cell receptor beta chains from one specimen sequenced in a study of blood T cell repertoires in COVID-19. Sequencing was performed with immunoSEQ multiplex PCR; in TCRdb, only in-frame clones are kept and a portion is missing. The sample lists 300,000 to 400,000 clones, 88% occurring once. Source material: PBMCs or T cells enriched from blood (not recorded which). The receptors originated from a woman younger than 35 who had recovered from COVID-19.

The chain joins TRBV5-1 to TRBJ2-7; TRBD1 aligns across 8 bases. There are 15 residues in the CDR3. After removal of 0 bases from V and 1 base from J, the junction contained 3 bases not matched to a gene. The germline V gene has CDR1 SGHRS and CDR2 YFSETQ. CDR3 residues: CASSLARQGSYEQYF. The CDR3 nucleotides read TGCGCCAGCAGCTTGGCTCGACAGGGGTCCTACGAGCAGTACTTC. The full variable domain, completed using reference TRBV5-1 and TRBJ2-7, is KAGVTQTPRYLIKTRGQQVTLSCSPISGHRSVSWYQQTPGQGLQFLFEYFSETQRNKGNFPGRFSGRQFSNSRSEMNVSTLELGDSALYLCASSLARQGSYEQYFGPGTRLTVT.

The rearrangement uses TRBV30 and TRBJ2-3; 9 nucleotides align to TRBD1. The V gene's germline CDR1 is GTSNPN and CDR2 SVGIG (reference sequence). The CDR3 runs 17 residues. V shed 0 bases, J shed 0 bases, and the junction held 7 bases outside the gene matches. The CDR3 loop is CAWSVRTGAISTDTQYF. DNA of the CDR3: TGTGCCTGGAGTGTACGGACAGGGGCGATAAGCACAGATACGCAGTATTTT.

The gene calls are TRBV6-5 and TRBJ1-1, with D possibly matching TRBD1 (5 bases). CDR1 is MNHEY, CDR2 SVGAGI, per germline. This CDR3 region has 13 residues. Trimming cost V 6 bases and J 1 base, with 9 bases left between them. The CDR3 bases are TGTGCCAGCAGGCAGGGTGGGAACACTGAAGCTTTCTTT. It yields the protein CASRQGGNTEAFF.

The rearrangement joins TRBV7-8 to TRBJ2-7; TRBD1 aligns across 10 bases. The CDR3 totals 15 residues. V lost 5 bases to trimming and J lost 5 bases; unmatched junction nucleotides: 9. Germline V CDR1 and CDR2: SGHVS, FQNEAQ. CDR3 DNA: TGTGCCAGCAGCCTCCTTGGGACAGGGGATGACGAGCAGTACTTC. This codes for CASSLLGTGDDEQYF.

This rearrangement joins TRBV6-5 to TRBJ1-2; D gene unclear. The germline gives CDR1 MNHEY, CDR2 SVGAGI. The V end lost 2 bases, the J end lost 0 bases, and 7 bases lay between the germline ends. The CDR3 is 14 residues long. The CDR3 sequence is CASSYLPANYGYTF. The CDR3 region has the DNA TGTGCCAGCAGTTACCTTCCAGCTAACTATGGCTACACCTTC.

This chain connects TRBV19 to TRBJ1-1; TRBD1 agrees at 7 bases. V was clipped by 6 bases and J by 1 base; unmatched bases: 5. The CDR3 extends over 14 amino acids. CDR1 and CDR2 (germline): LNHDA, SQIVND (reference sequence). CDR3 residues: CASRTGQPNTEAFF. In nucleotides, the CDR3 is TGTGCCAGTAGGACGGGACAGCCGAACACTGAAGCTTTCTTT.

This chain links TRBV19 with TRBJ1-1; the match to TRBD1 covers 7 bases. There are 15 residues in the CDR3. The germline V gene encodes CDR1 LNHDA and CDR2 SQIVND (reference sequence). V shed 3 bases and J 5 bases; nucleotides not matched to a gene: 9. The CDR3 bases are TGTGCCAGTAGTATGGGTAGGGGGCGATGGACTGAAGCTTTCTTT. It is translated as CASSMGRGRWTEAFF. The full variable domain, with the rest looked up from reference TRBV19 and TRBJ1-1, is DGGITQSPKYLFRKEGQNVTLSCEQNLNHDAMYWYRQDPGQGLRLIYYSQIVNDFQKGDIAEGYSVSREKKESFPLTVTSAQKNPTAFYLCASSMGRGRWTEAFFGQGTRLTVV.

The chain links TRBV11-2 to TRBJ2-5; D not certain. The CDR3 consists of 15 residues. The ends were cut back, 5 bases at V and 3 bases at J, with 16 bases in the middle. The germline V gene encodes CDR1 SGHAT and CDR2 FQNNGV. CDR3 in amino acids: CASSAPLFREETQYF. CDR3 nucleotides: TGTGCCAGCAGCGCCCCCCTATTTAGAGAAGAGACCCAGTACTTC.

This chain joins TRBV30 and TRBJ2-3; D not resolved. Germline loops: CDR1 GTSNPN, CDR2 SVGIG (reference sequence). The CDR3 length is 15 residues. Trimming cost V 3 bases and J 0 bases, with 13 bases left between them. In DNA form, the CDR3 reads TGTGCCTGGAGCCCCTCCGTTACTAGCACAGATACGCAGTATTTT. Protein sequence: CAWSPSVTSTDTQYF.